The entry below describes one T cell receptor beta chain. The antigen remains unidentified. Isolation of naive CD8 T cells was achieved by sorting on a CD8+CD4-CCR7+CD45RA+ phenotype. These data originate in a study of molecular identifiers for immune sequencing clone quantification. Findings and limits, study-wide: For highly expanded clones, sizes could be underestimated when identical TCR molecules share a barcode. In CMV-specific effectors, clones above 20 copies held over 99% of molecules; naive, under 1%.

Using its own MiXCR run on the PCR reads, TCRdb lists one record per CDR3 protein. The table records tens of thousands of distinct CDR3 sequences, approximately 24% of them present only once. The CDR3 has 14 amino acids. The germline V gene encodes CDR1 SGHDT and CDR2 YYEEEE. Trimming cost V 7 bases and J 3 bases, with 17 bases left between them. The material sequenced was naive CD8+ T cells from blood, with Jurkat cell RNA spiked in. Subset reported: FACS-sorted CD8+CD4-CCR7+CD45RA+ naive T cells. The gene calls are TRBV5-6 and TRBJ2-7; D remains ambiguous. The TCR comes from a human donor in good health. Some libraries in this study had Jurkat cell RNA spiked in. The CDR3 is CASGLAGPVYEQYF. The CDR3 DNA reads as TGTGCCAGCGGCCTCGCCGGGCCGGTCTACGAGCAGTACTTC.